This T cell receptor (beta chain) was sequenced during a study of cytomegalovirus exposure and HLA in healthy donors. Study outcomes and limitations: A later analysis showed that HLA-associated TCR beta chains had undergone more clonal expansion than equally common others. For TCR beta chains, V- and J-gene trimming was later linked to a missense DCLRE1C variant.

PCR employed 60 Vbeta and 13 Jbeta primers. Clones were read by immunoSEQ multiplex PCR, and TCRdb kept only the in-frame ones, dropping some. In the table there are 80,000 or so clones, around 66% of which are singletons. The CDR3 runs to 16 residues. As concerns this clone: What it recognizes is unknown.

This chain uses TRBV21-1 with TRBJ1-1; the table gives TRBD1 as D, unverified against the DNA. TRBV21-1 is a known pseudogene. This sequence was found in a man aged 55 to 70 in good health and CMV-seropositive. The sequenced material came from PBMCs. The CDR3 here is CASSKPTQGRMGEAFF. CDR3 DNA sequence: TGTGCCAGCAGCAAACCCACGCAGGGGCGGATGGGTGAAGCTTTCTTT.